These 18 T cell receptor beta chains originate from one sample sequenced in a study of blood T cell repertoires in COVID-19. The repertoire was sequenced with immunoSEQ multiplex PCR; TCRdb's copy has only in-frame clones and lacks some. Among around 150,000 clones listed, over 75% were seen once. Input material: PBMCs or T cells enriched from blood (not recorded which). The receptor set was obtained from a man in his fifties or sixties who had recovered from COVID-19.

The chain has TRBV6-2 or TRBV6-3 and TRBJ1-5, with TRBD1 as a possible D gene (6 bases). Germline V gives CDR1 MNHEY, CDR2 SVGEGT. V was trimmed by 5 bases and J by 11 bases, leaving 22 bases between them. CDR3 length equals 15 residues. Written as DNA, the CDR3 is TGTGCCAGCAGTGCTACTGGGGGGGCTCGGGTCGCCCAGCATTTT. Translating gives CASSATGGARVAQHF.

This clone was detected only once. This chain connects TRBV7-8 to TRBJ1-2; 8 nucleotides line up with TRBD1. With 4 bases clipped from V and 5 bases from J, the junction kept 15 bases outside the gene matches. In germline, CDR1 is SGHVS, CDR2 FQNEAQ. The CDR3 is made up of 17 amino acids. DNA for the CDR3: TGTGCCAGCAGCTCGATCATCCAGGGGGCATATCGGTATGGCTACACCTTC. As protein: CASSSIIQGAYRYGYTF.

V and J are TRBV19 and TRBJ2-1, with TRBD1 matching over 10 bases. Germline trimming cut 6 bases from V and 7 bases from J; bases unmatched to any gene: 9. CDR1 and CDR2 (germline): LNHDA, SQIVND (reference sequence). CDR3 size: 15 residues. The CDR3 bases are TGTGCCAGTAGCCCAACCGGACAGGGGGTAAATGAGCAGTTCTTC. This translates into CASSPTGQGVNEQFF. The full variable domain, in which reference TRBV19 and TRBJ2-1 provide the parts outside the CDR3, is DGGITQSPKYLFRKEGQNVTLSCEQNLNHDAMYWYRQDPGQGLRLIYYSQIVNDFQKGDIAEGYSVSREKKESFPLTVTSAQKNPTAFYLCASSPTGQGVNEQFFGPGTRLTVL.

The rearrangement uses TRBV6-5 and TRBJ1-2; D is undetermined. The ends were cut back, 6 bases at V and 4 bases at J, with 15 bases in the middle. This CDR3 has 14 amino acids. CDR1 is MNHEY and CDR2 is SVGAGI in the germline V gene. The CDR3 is CASRPLGGSYGYTF. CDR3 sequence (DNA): TGTGCCAGCAGACCACTGGGAGGGTCCTATGGCTACACCTTC.

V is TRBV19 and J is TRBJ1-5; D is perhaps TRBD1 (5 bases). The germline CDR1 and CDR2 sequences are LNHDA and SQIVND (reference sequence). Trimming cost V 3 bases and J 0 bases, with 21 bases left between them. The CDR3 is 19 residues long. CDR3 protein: CASSMSAGPGHYSNQPQHF. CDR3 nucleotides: TGTGCCAGTAGTATGTCGGCAGGGCCCGGGCATTATAGCAATCAGCCCCAGCATTTT.

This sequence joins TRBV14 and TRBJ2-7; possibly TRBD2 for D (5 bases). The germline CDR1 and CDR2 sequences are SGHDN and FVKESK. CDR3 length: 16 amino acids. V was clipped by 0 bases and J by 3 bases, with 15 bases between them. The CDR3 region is CASSQDLLTGDYEQYF. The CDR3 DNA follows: TGTGCCAGCAGCCAAGATTTGCTCACCGGGGACTACGAGCAGTACTTC. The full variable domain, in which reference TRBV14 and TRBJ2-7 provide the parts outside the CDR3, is EAGVTQFPSHSVIEKGQTVTLRCDPISGHDNLYWYRRVMGKEIKFLLHFVKESKQDESGMPNNRFLAERTGGTYSTLKVQPAELEDSGVYFCASSQDLLTGDYEQYFGPGTRLTVT.

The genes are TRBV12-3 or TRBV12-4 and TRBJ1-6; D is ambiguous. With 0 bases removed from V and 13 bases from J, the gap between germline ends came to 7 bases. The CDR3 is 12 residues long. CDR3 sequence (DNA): TGTGCCAGCAGTTTAGCCCTTTTGCCCCTCCACTTT. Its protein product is CASSLALLPLHF.

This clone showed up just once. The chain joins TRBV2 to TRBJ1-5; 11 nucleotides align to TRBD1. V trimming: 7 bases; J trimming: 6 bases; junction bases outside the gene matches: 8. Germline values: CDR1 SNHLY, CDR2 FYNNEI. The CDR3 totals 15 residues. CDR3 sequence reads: CASTDRTGGSQPQHF. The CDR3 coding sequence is TGTGCCAGCACGGATCGGACAGGGGGCAGTCAGCCCCAGCATTTT.

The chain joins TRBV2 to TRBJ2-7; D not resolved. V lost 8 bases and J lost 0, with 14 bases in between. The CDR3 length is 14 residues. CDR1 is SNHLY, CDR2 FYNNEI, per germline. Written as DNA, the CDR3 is TGTGCCAGCGTCCGAGACATGAGCTCCTACGAGCAGTACTTC. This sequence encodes CASVRDMSSYEQYF.

CDR3 in DNA: TGTGCCAGCAGCGTCTTTGAGTTTAGTTCTACCGGGGAGCTGTTTTTT. Protein: CASSVFEFSSTGELFF. The rearrangement joins TRBV6-2 or TRBV6-3 to TRBJ2-2; D remains ambiguous. Germline CDR1 is MNHEY and CDR2 is SVGEGT. This CDR3 has 16 amino acids. Trimming stripped 6 bases from V and 5 bases from J, with 19 bases between.

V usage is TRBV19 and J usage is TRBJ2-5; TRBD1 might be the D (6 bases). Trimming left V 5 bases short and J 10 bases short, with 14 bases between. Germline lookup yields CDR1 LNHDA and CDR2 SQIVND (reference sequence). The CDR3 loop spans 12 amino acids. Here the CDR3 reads CASSFGGSGQYF. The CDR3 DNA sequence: TGTGCCAGTAGTTTTGGGGGCAGTGGCCAGTACTTC.

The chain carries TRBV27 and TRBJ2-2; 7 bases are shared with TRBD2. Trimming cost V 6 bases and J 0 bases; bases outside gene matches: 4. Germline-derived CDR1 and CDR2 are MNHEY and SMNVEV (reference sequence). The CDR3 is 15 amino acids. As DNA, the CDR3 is TGTGCCAGCAGCCCCGCGGGGGCGAACACCGGGGAGCTGTTTTTT. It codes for CASSPAGANTGELFF.

DNA for the CDR3: TGTGCCAGCACGCCACAGGGTCCTAGTTCCTACGAGCAGTACTTC. It translates to CASTPQGPSSYEQYF. The chain couples TRBV6-5 to TRBJ2-7; D may be TRBD1 (6 bases). CDR1 and CDR2 (germline): MNHEY, SVGAGI. This CDR3 comprises 15 residues. Between the trimmed V and J ends, which lost 7 bases and 1 base, there was a span of 17 bases.

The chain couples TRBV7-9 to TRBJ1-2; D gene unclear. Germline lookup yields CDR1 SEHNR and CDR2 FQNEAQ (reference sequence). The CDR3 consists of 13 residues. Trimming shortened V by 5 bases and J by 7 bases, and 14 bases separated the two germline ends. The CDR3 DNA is TGTGCCAGCAGCCTAGGATCAGCGGGTGGCTACACCTTC. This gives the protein CASSLGSAGGYTF.

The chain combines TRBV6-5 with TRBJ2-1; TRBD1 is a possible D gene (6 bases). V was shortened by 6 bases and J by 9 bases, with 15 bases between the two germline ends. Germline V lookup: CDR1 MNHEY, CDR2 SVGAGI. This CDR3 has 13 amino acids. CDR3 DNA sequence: TGTGCCAGCAGCGTCACAGGGTACGGTGAGCAGTTCTTC. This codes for CASSVTGYGEQFF.

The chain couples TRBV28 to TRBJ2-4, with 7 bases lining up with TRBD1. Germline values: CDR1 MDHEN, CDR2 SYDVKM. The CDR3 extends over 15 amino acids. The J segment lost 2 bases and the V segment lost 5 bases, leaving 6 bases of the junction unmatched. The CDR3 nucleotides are TGTGCCAGCAGTGTAACAGGGGACCCCAAAAACATTCAGTACTTC. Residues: CASSVTGDPKNIQYF.

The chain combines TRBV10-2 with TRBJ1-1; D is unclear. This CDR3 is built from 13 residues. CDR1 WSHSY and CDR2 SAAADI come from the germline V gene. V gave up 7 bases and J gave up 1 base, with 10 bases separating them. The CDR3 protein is CASTTSGNTEAFF. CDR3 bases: TGCGCCAGCACAACGTCAGGGAACACTGAAGCTTTCTTT.

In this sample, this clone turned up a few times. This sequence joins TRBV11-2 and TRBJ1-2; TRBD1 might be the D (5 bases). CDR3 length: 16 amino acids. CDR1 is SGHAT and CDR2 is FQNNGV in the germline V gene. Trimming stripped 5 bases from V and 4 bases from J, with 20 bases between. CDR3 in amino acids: CASSLSPIQESYGYTF. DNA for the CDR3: TGTGCCAGCAGCCTCTCGCCTATACAGGAAAGCTATGGCTACACCTTC.